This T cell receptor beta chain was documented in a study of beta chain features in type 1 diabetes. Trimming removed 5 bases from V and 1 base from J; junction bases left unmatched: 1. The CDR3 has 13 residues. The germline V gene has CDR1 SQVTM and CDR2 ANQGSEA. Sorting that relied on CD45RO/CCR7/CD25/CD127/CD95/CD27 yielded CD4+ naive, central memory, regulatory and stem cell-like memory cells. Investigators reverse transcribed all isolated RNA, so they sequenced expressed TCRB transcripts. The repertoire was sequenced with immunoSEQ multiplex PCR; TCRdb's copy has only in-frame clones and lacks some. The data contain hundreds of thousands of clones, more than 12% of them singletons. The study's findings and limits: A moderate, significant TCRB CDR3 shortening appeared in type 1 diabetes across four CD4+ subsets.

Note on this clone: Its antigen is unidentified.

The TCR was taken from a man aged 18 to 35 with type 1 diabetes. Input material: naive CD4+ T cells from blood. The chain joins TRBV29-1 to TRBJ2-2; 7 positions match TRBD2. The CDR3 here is CSVSGVNTGELFF. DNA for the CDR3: TGCAGCGTTAGCGGGGTGAACACCGGGGAGCTGTTTTTT.